The clone carrying this TCR beta chain was detected only a few times. The CDR3 covers 13 residues. V was clipped by 6 bases and J by 4 bases, with 12 bases between them. Germline values: CDR1 SNHLY, CDR2 FYNNEI. Original handling: Counts of nucleated cells, estimated from reference gene primer amplification, were obtained. Sequencing used immunoSEQ multiplex PCR; TCRdb keeps in-frame clones, though not all of them. The V and J calls and clone size were taken over from that table, and D and trimming were inferred from the DNA. The table has about 120,000 clones, 85% to 90% seen once. The source of the sample is a study of blood T cell repertoires in COVID-19. Study-wide background: Material from acute and convalescent COVID-19 was sourced from the United States, Italy and Spain. The analysed material was cDNA or gDNA that came from T cells, B-cell-depleted T cells, or PBMCs.

Source material: peripheral blood. The V gene is TRBV2, the J gene TRBJ1-2; D might be TRBD1 (5 bases). The sequence came from a woman aged 70-85 years with acute or convalescent COVID-19. CDR3 DNA sequence: TGTGCCAGCAGCCGGGGACTAATCTATGGCTACACCTTC. Translated, it gives CASSRGLIYGYTF.